This record looks at one TCR beta chain sequence and its context. Which antigen it targets is not known. Per-base qualities were not stored, and no clone one base away is much larger. Receptor libraries were prepared by the immunoSEQ multiplex PCR assay. A mixture of 60 forward primers for TCR Vbeta segments and 13 reverse primers for TCR Jbeta segments was used in the multiplex PCR. The CDR3 region of rearranged TCR beta genes was amplified from genomic DNA by a multiplex PCR assay. The Illumina HiSeq System was used to sequence the amplified TCR beta libraries as 87-base-pair reads. As for the original processing: In a later analysis, tens of millions of unique TCR beta chains were counted across the 690 or so repertoires, and roughly 10 million of these chains were shared by at least two donors. A nearest-neighbor algorithm error-corrected the raw reads and collapsed the reads into unique sequences, merging closely related sequences to remove PCR and sequencing errors. V, D and J gene segments were assigned by aligning CDR3 sequences to IMGT reference sequences. Each retained sequence needed at least a six-nucleotide match to both a V gene segment and a J gene segment. A rearrangement counted as productive if the CDR3 had no stop codons and remained in frame with V and J, and every other rearrangement counted as non-productive. Following IMGT convention, CDR3 was defined as the stretch from the second conserved V-encoded cysteine up to the conserved J-encoded phenylalanine. In an earlier analysis of 550 to 650 of the donors, sequences lacking an unambiguous match to a single V gene segment were excluded. In an earlier analysis of almost 600 of the donors, a V segment was called functional when productive rearrangements were above 56.7%, and segregating when the standard deviation between donors exceeded 5%. A statistical classification framework was built for diagnosing cytomegalovirus status from the catalog of TCR beta chain sequences. V and J gene assignment, in a later analysis, came from comparing TCR nucleotide sequences with IMGT/GENE-DB human TR gene sequences. In a later analysis, CDR3 sequences and most-parsimonious VDJ recombination scenarios were assigned using the TCRdist pipeline. In a later analysis, each TCR beta chain was defined by its CDR3 amino acid sequence together with its V-gene family, and reads without a unique V-gene family were excluded. In a later analysis, several hundred highly shared, low-generation-probability nucleotide sequences were removed to address suspected cross-contamination and a sequencing artifact. In a later analysis, a clonal expansion index for each public chain was calculated from normalized within-repertoire ranks of inferred template counts. In a later analysis, generation probabilities were computed using a VDJ recombination model fitted to out-of-frame rearrangements, and the results were checked against IGoR. A later analysis scored TCR-TCR, TCR-HLA and TCR-CMV co-occurrence with hypergeometric tests, applying a repertoire-size bias correction to TCR pairs. In a later analysis, false discovery rates were estimated by permuting HLA or CMV assignments 20 times. In a later analysis, co-occurring TCRs were grouped using DBSCAN, and TCRdist sequence similarity was added for clustering within HLA-allele-positive subsets. For co-occurrence clustering, repertoires with fewer than 30,000 or more than 120,000 public chains were excluded, along with 4 to 6 repertoires with anomalous nucleotide sharing. Entries here come from immuneACCESS through TCRdb and include only in-frame sequences with V and J called. Some clones fail to appear in such tables; in the studies checked, an unresolved V gene covers under half of the shortfall, and the cause of the remainder is unknown. V, J and clone size derive from that table, while D and trimming were established from the DNA sequence. This sample gives fewer than 180,000 clones in total; 70% to 80% of them show up just once. The top ten hold roughly 3.6% of the sample.

The cohort consisted of approximately 690 healthy bone marrow donors. At the time of sampling, all cohort members were nominally healthy, though unrecorded immune exposures were likely present. CMV serostatus was positive for 289 and negative for about 50% of the roughly 700 cohort members, and was not recorded for this donor. A peripheral blood sample was collected from each donor, and TCR beta sequencing was performed on peripheral blood mononuclear cells. Genomic DNA extraction from the blood cell samples was performed with the Qiagen DNeasy Blood Extraction Kit. The germline V gene gives CDR1 as SNHLY and CDR2 as FYNNEI. The CDR3 runs 14 amino acids, cysteine and phenylalanine included. CDR3 DNA only is kept here, 42 bases in frame from base 1. Cut back by 4 bases and 13 bases, the V and J ends lie 17 bases apart. These data belong to a study of cytomegalovirus exposure and HLA in healthy donors (dated by TCRdb to about 2017). Regarding the complete study: According to an earlier analysis of a few hundred of the donors, about 180 million T cells yielded 117 million unique TCR beta sequences and around 300 Gb of sequence data. About five DR-DQ haplotypes were handled as single units for association and clustering, since linkage in the cohort was strong. The T cell repertoires of about 700 subjects were profiled by immunosequencing and related to cytomegalovirus serostatus. To predict cytomegalovirus infection status, the study combined high-throughput TCR immunosequencing, statistical association of individual TCRs with disease status, and machine learning. Donor age, sex, ethnicity and CMV serostatus were collected together with the repertoire data. A later analysis re-examined previously published TCR beta repertoires from roughly 650 donors and added high-resolution HLA genotyping to investigate patterns of TCR occurrence. Genome-wide SNP genotypes for about 60% of the roughly 670 donors were used in a later genetic analysis, which treated that subset as a discovery cohort. Among some 400 genotyped donors of the cohort, an average of about 220,000 unique TCR beta nucleotide sequences was sequenced per donor, of which about 19% were non-productive. Approximately 310 gigabases of sequencing data and 70 million to 100 million unique TCR sequences were included in an early release covering several hundred HLA-typed donors. Typing coverage differed by locus: A, B, C, DRB1 and DQB1 were typed in roughly 620-630 donors, DQA1 in 500 to 550, DPA1 in some 570, and DPB1 in approximately 450. Of the 398 genotyped donors, roughly 85% fell in the genetic ancestry cluster associated with self-reported Caucasian donors. Rather than drawing on any new phenotypic data, the later analysis identified candidate immune exposures from TCR beta sequences and the way those sequences occurred across donors. An earlier analysis of some 600 of the donors applied high-throughput TCR beta sequencing to assess whether each TCR beta V gene segment acted as functional or pseudogenic. A separate validation cohort of roughly 130 different subjects was used in addition to the approximately 700-subject first cohort. HLA typing included class I and class II loci at four-digit resolution. Every discovery cohort repertoire had been produced on one sequencing platform. The study aimed to test whether signatures of past pathogen exposure could be identified by cataloging public T cell receptors.

On the study overall, not on this receptor specifically: The 87-base-pair reads could not distinguish some IMGT-functional V segments, including TRBV6-2 and TRBV6-3, so those segments were excluded. In an earlier analysis of approximately 590 of the donors, most TCR beta V segments appeared in productive rearrangements about 87% or about 30% of the time, broadly matching IMGT annotations. Specific HLA alleles were associated with over 15,000 TCR beta sequences at a false discovery rate of 0.05 in a later analysis. Compared with equally common non-associated chains, HLA-associated TCR beta chains in a later analysis were more clonally expanded and had lower generation probabilities. Only TCR beta chains were sequenced in this cohort, and the absence of alpha or paired-chain data limited detectable features. Compared with the roughly 700-donor mean, donors in an Asian-associated ancestry cluster had fewer N-insertions in productive TCRs, according to a later genetic analysis. Immune exposure information for the cohort was limited to CMV serostatus. The classifier was reported to diagnose cytomegalovirus status with high specificity and sensitivity in both the original and validation cohorts. According to a later analysis, parvovirus B19, influenza, CMV and Epstein-Barr virus appeared linked to several top co-occurrence clusters. Presence/absence analyses assumed roughly uniform sequencing depth across donors, an assumption that may not hold. Most CMV-associated TCR beta chains appeared to be HLA-restricted in a later analysis, and the HLA associations seemed to be driven largely by CMV exposure. A cluster of highly shared sequence variants was judged likely to represent a technical artifact of the sequencing pipeline. Because counts were too low, seventeen rarely observed V segments, including chromosome 9 orphons, were left out of the earlier analysis of approximately 500 of the donors. A further reported finding was that TCR beta sequences accurately predicted the HLA-A and HLA-B alleles for most subjects in the first cohort. It was suggested by the authors that the approach could potentially be generalized to other disease states and immunological phenotypes. The study listed approximately 150 TCR beta chains as associated with cytomegalovirus. According to a later analysis, TCR association rates differed among HLA loci, with DRB1 alleles showing the most associated TCRs and HLA-C alleles showing the fewest. In vitro tests confirmed that three of the cytomegalovirus-associated TCR beta chains recognize cytomegalovirus antigens. A later genetic analysis associated a missense DCLRE1C variant with V-gene and J-gene trimming of TCR beta chains, and an independent cohort replicated the association. Because HLA typing was unavailable for some donors at each locus, only the typed subset was used in association tests. Linkage disequilibrium might explain the correlated functional status among segregating V segments, but an unknown experimental factor could not be excluded. Strong co-occurrence of HLA alleles, especially DR and DQ, made assigning TCR associations to individual alleles difficult. While some public TCRs were present in many individuals, most TCR sequences turned up only very rarely across donors.

Material: PBMCs. The V and J segments used are TRBV2 and TRBJ1-6; the D gene is perhaps TRBD1, from 6 matching bases. This sequence was found in a human donor in good health. For the CDR3, the sequence is CASSGMGQIFPLHF. The nucleotide sequence is TGTGCCAGCAGTGGGATGGGACAAATCTTTCCCCTCCACTTT. The CDR3 plus the reference TRBV2 and TRBJ1-6 genes for the other parts give the full variable domain: EPEVTQTPSHQVTQMGQEVILRCVPISNHLYFYWYRQILGQKVEFLVSFYNNEISEKSEIFDDQFSVERPDGSNFTLKIRSTKLEDSAMYFCASSGMGQIFPLHFGNGTRLTVT.